This T cell receptor (beta chain) appears in the sequencing data of a study of CD8+CD57+ T cells in acquired aplastic anemia. As regards this clonotype: The antigen remains unidentified.

This CDR3 is built from 13 residues. V dropped 3 bases and J dropped 4 bases, with 10 bases sitting between them. CDR1 and CDR2 from the germline V gene are DFQATT and SNEGSKA (reference sequence). Genomic DNA was employed as the template in profiling TCR beta VDJ and CDR3. MiXCR was run by TCRdb on the reads, yielding one entry per CDR3 protein. Of fewer than 200,000 distinct CDR3 sequences in the sample, less than 60% were seen once. Only patients with CD8+CD57+ cell expansion on flow cytometry were chosen for sequencing. General study results and limits: Controls and patients did not differ significantly in CD8+ Simpson's diversity.

Sequencing was carried out using sorted CD4+, CD8+, or CD8+CD57+ T cells (not recorded which) from PBMCs. The sequence came from a human donor with aplastic anemia. The rearrangement uses TRBV20-1 and TRBJ2-1; D is uncertain. The CDR3 nucleotides read TGCAGTGCTAGTCTGTTCCCGTACAATGAGCAGTTCTTC. This codes for CSASLFPYNEQFF.